Listed below are T cell receptor beta chains from one sample, sequenced in a study of T cells after yellow fever vaccination. TCRdb re-derived calls from the 5' RACE reads in MiXCR, one entry per CDR3 protein. There are approximately 450,000 distinct CDR3 sequences in the sample; about 19% occur only once, and about 18% lies in the top ten. This sample comprised PBMCs, obtained before the yellow fever booster vaccination. The receptors derive from a man between 18 and 29 years old who received the YFV17D yellow fever vaccine. The CDR3 runs from the conserved cysteine through the conserved F or W. D genes are given only for firm matches. Rows may omit the clone size; those that give it use once, few, many or a size class.

-	TRBD2	TRBV7-8	TRBJ2-5	CASSRPGSSGELQETQYF	TGTGCCAGCAGCCGCCCGGGGTCCAGCGGGGAACTCCAAGAGACCCAGTACTTC
few	TRBD2	TRBV12-3/TRBV12-4	TRBJ2-1	CASTLGGGYNEQFF	TGTGCCAGCACCCTCGGCGGGGGCTACAATGAGCAGTTCTTC
-	TRBD1	TRBV5-4	TRBJ2-6	CASSPLTGFSSGANVLTF	TGTGCCAGCAGCCCGCTGACAGGGTTCTCGTCCGGGGCCAACGTCCTGACTTTC
many	TRBD1	TRBV6-1	TRBJ2-2	CASSEGTGDTGELFF	TGTGCCAGCAGTGAAGGGACAGGGGACACCGGGGAGCTGTTTTTT
few	-	TRBV7-8	TRBJ2-5	CASSLTAAETQYF	TGTGCCAGCAGCTTAACGGCTGCGGAGACCCAGTACTTC
few	-	TRBV7-8	TRBJ1-5	CASGGAAYQPQHF	TGTGCCAGCGGGGGGGCTGCCTATCAGCCCCAGCATTTT
few	TRBD1	TRBV5-1	TRBJ1-1	CASSSPGQGVPFF	TGCGCCAGCAGCTCACCGGGACAGGGTGTACCTTTCTTT
few	-	TRBV11-2	TRBJ2-3	CASSLQAGLTDTQYF	TGTGCCAGCAGCTTACAGGCGGGACTCACAGATACGCAGTATTTT
few	TRBD1	TRBV7-2	TRBJ2-5	CASRQGAKETQYF	TGTGCCAGCCGACAGGGGGCGAAAGAGACCCAGTACTTC
-	-	TRBV6-6	TRBJ1-2	CASSRRDMRKNYGYTF	TGTGCCAGCAGTCGGCGCGATATGCGCAAGAACTATGGCTACACCTTC
few	TRBD1	TRBV4-3	TRBJ1-2	CASSQIGDRGLHGYTF	TGCGCCAGCAGCCAAATAGGGGACAGGGGGCTACACGGCTACACCTTC
few	-	TRBV20-1	TRBJ2-7	CSVAGSVEQYF	TGCAGTGTGGCTGGAAGCGTCGAGCAGTACTTC
-	-	TRBV20-1	TRBJ2-5	CSASAQRETQYF	TGCAGCGCCTCAGCCCAACGGGAGACCCAGTACTTC
-	TRBD2	TRBV27	TRBJ2-7	CASSLSGGETYEQYF	TGTGCCAGCAGCCTTAGCGGGGGGGAAACCTACGAGCAGTACTTC
-	-	TRBV20-1	TRBJ2-1	CSADGYNEQFF	TGCAGCGCGGACGGATACAATGAGCAGTTCTTC
many	-	TRBV7-2	TRBJ2-1	CASSLSPSRSYNEQFF	TGTGCCAGCAGCTTGAGCCCTTCCAGGTCCTACAATGAGCAGTTCTTC
-	-	TRBV12-3/TRBV12-4	TRBJ2-2	CASREDIHTGELFF	TGTGCCAGCAGGGAGGACATCCACACCGGGGAGCTGTTTTTT
few	-	TRBV20-1	TRBJ1-4	CSARGATDRLEKLFF	TGCAGTGCTAGGGGGGCGACCGACCGTCTTGAAAAACTGTTTTTT
few	TRBD1	TRBV6-2/TRBV6-3	TRBJ2-1	CASRAMDRAYNEQFF	TGTGCCAGCAGAGCAATGGACAGGGCCTACAATGAGCAGTTCTTC
-	-	TRBV4-3	TRBJ1-2	CASSQDRGGANYGYTF	TGCGCCAGCAGCCAAGACCGCGGCGGCGCGAACTATGGCTACACCTTC
few	TRBD2	TRBV24-1	TRBJ2-1	CATSGGGTYNEQFF	TGTGCCACCAGTGGGGGGGGGACCTACAATGAGCAGTTCTTC
-	-	TRBV7-9	TRBJ2-7	CASSDRYEQYF	TGTGCCAGCAGCGACCGCTACGAGCAGTACTTC